Listed here are 14 T cell receptor beta chains from one sample, sequenced in a study of PD-1 blockade in classical Hodgkin lymphoma. This sample's time point: newly diagnosed, previously untreated cHL patient sample. Libraries were prepared by immunoSEQ multiplex PCR; TCRdb keeps only in-frame clonotypes and omits some of them. This table holds 70,000 or so clones, 93% found once. The sequenced sample consisted of peripheral blood mononuclear cells (PBMCs). The receptors stem from a human donor with classical Hodgkin lymphoma.

The V gene is TRBV28, the J gene TRBJ1-2; no clear D gene. Trimming removed 7 bases from V and 8 bases from J, with 14 bases in between. The CDR3 extends over 12 amino acids. Germline CDR1 and CDR2: MDHEN and SYDVKM. CDR3 DNA: TGTGCCAGCACCTGGTCTTATCGCGGCTACACCTTC. Translating it yields CASTWSYRGYTF.

The chain is built from TRBV19 and TRBJ1-5; 9 bases are shared with TRBD1. J gave up 0 bases and V 0 bases, and 9 bases lay outside the gene matches. The CDR3 contains 19 residues. Germline CDR1 and CDR2: LNHDA and SQIVND (reference sequence). CDR3 DNA sequence: TGTGCCAGTAGTATAGATCCGGGACAGGGAGGTTTTAGCAATCAGCCCCAGCATTTT. Residues: CASSIDPGQGGFSNQPQHF. The complete variable domain, with remaining parts taken from reference TRBV19 and TRBJ1-5, reads DGGITQSPKYLFRKEGQNVTLSCEQNLNHDAMYWYRQDPGQGLRLIYYSQIVNDFQKGDIAEGYSVSREKKESFPLTVTSAQKNPTAFYLCASSIDPGQGGFSNQPQHFGDGTRLSIL.

This clone was observed a single time. The gene calls are TRBV27 and TRBJ2-1; 10 bases align to TRBD1. The CDR3 has 16 amino acids. J was trimmed by 8 bases and V by 4 bases; bases with no gene match: 11. CDR1 and CDR2 (germline): MNHEY, SMNVEV (reference sequence). CDR3 loop: CASSSRQGASPYEQFF. DNA for the CDR3: TGTGCCAGCAGTTCCCGACAGGGGGCCTCTCCCTATGAGCAGTTCTTC.

The rearrangement links TRBV19 to TRBJ1-2, with D possibly matching TRBD1 (6 bases). CDR1 and CDR2 (germline): LNHDA, SQIVND (reference sequence). The CDR3 is 15 residues long. Trimming took off 5 bases at V and 8 bases at J, with 21 bases between the two ends. The CDR3 region is CASSPGGAGERGYTF. CDR3 DNA: TGTGCCAGTAGTCCCGGTGGGGCAGGGGAGAGGGGCTACACCTTC.

J is TRBJ2-2 and V is TRBV5-6; D possibly corresponds to TRBD2 (6 bases). Trimming removed 3 bases at V and 2 bases at J, with 14 bases between. This CDR3 contains 16 residues. CDR1 SGHDT and CDR2 YYEEEE come from the germline V gene. CDR3: CASSWGRSDNTGELFF. In DNA, the CDR3 is TGTGCCAGCAGCTGGGGGAGGAGTGATAACACCGGGGAGCTGTTTTTT.

The chain recombines TRBV29-1 with TRBJ1-2; D unclear. The CDR3 covers 13 residues. V was shortened by 5 bases and J by 0 bases, with 10 bases between the two germline ends. Germline loops: CDR1 SQVTM, CDR2 ANQGSEA. The CDR3 protein is CSVRLGTNYGYTF. CDR3 sequence (DNA): TGCAGCGTTCGGTTGGGTACTAACTATGGCTACACCTTC.

The table lists this clone with a count of one. This chain links TRBV6-4 with TRBJ1-3; TRBD1 might be the D (6 bases). V lost 2 bases, J lost 0 bases, and 26 bases lay in between. Germline CDR1 MRHNA, CDR2 SNTAGT. CDR3 length: 21 amino acids. The CDR3 coding sequence is TGTGCCAGCAGTGACCCCTCGACGGGGGCGGGAGGGGTCTTCTCTGGAAACACCATATATTTT. It is translated as CASSDPSTGAGGVFSGNTIYF.

The chain links TRBV5-5 to TRBJ2-1, with unresolved D. The V gene's germline CDR1 is SGHKS and CDR2 YYEKEE (reference sequence). Trimming shortened V by 0 bases and J by 14 bases, and 12 bases separated the two germline ends. CDR3 size: 12 residues. The CDR3 reads CASSLDGRSKFF. CDR3 DNA: TGTGCCAGCAGCTTGGATGGCAGGAGTAAGTTCTTC. Combining the CDR3 with reference TRBV5-5 and TRBJ2-1 gives the whole variable domain DAGVTQSPTHLIKTRGQQVTLRCSPISGHKSVSWYQQVLGQGPQFIFQYYEKEERGRGNFPDRFSARQFPNYSSELNVNALLLGDSALYLCASSLDGRSKFFGPGTRLTVL.

The chain carries TRBV27 and TRBJ1-6, with D hard to call. Germline V gene data show CDR1 as MNHEY and CDR2 as SMNVEV (reference sequence). The CDR3 has 13 amino acids. The V end lost 3 bases, the J end lost 4 bases, and 4 bases lay between the germline ends. The CDR3 nucleotides read TGTGCCAGCAGTTTGAGTTATAATTCACCCCTCCACTTT. Protein: CASSLSYNSPLHF.

V is TRBV19 and J is TRBJ2-7; the match to TRBD1 covers 9 bases. The CDR3 extends over 15 amino acids. The ends lost 1 base at V and 5 bases at J; junction bases unmatched: 6. Germline V gene sequence: CDR1 LNHDA, CDR2 SQIVND (reference sequence). CDR3 amino acids: CASSIGRGTGNEQYF. Written as DNA, the CDR3 is TGTGCCAGTAGTATAGGGAGGGGGACAGGGAACGAGCAGTACTTC. The whole variable domain, filled in from reference TRBV19 and TRBJ2-7, reads DGGITQSPKYLFRKEGQNVTLSCEQNLNHDAMYWYRQDPGQGLRLIYYSQIVNDFQKGDIAEGYSVSREKKESFPLTVTSAQKNPTAFYLCASSIGRGTGNEQYFGPGTRLTVT.

The gene calls are TRBV6-5 and TRBJ2-7; weak D call: TRBD1 (6 bases). Trimming took off 4 bases at V and 7 bases at J, with 17 bases between the two ends. The CDR3 spans 14 residues. The germline gives CDR1 MNHEY, CDR2 SVGAGI. The CDR3 sequence: CASSSPGHKREQYF. The CDR3 nucleotides are TGTGCCAGCAGTTCGCCGGGACATAAGCGGGAGCAGTACTTC.

J is TRBJ1-5 and V is TRBV18, with 10 bases identical to TRBD1. The CDR3 sequence is 15 residues long. V trimming: 0 bases; J trimming: 6 bases; junction bases outside the gene matches: 2. In germline, CDR1 is KGHSH, CDR2 LQKENI. The CDR3 nucleotides are TGTGCCAGCTCACCACCGGGACAGGGGAGTCAGCCCCAGCATTTT. Protein sequence: CASSPPGQGSQPQHF.

The chain uses TRBV5-1 and TRBJ2-5; D remains unclear. V gave up 0 bases and J gave up 1 base, with 22 bases separating them. This CDR3 contains 19 residues. The V gene's germline CDR1 is SGHRS and CDR2 YFSETQ. The CDR3 DNA is TGCGCCAGCAGCTTGGTTGGTGGTTTGGGTCTGGGCAGCCAAGAGACCCAGTACTTC. This encodes CASSLVGGLGLGSQETQYF. The whole variable domain, remainder taken from reference TRBV5-1 and TRBJ2-5, is KAGVTQTPRYLIKTRGQQVTLSCSPISGHRSVSWYQQTPGQGLQFLFEYFSETQRNKGNFPGRFSGRQFSNSRSEMNVSTLELGDSALYLCASSLVGGLGLGSQETQYFGPGTRLLVL.

The gene calls are TRBV2 and TRBJ1-2; D unclear. V was cut by 8 bases and J by 2 bases, with 18 bases left in between. Germline CDR1 and CDR2: SNHLY and FYNNEI. The CDR3 extends over 15 amino acids. In nucleotides, the CDR3 is TGTGCCAGCCGGGCCTCACGACCCTCCAACTATGGCTACACCTTC. This translates into CASRASRPSNYGYTF.